The next 25 T cell receptor beta chains were all read from a single sample in a study of molecular identifiers for immune sequencing clone quantification. One entry per CDR3 protein results from TCRdb running MiXCR on the PCR reads. The sample has more than 550,000 distinct CDR3 sequences, over 25% seen once. Material for sequencing was naive CD8+ T cells from blood, with Jurkat cell RNA spiked in. Subset specified: FACS-sorted CD8+CD4-CCR7+CD45RA+ naive T cells. The receptors originated from a human donor in good health. Some libraries in this study had Jurkat cell RNA spiked in.

To note about this clonotype: Being one base from a much bigger clone, this may be a read error. The chain employs TRBV5-1 and TRBJ2-7, with a tentative D call TRBD2 (6 bases). The germline gives CDR1 SGHRS, CDR2 YFSETQ. CDR3 length equals 13 residues. The CDR3 loop reads CASRVAVSYERYF. CDR3 in DNA: TGCGCCAGCAGGGTAGCGGTCTCCTACGAGCGGTACTTC.

The CDR3, as DNA: TGTGCCAGCAGCACCCCAAGCGGGAGGGTCGCCTACGAGCAGTACTTC. This encodes CASSTPSGRVAYEQYF. The chain combines TRBV7-9 with TRBJ2-7; 10 nucleotides match TRBD2. Germline lookup yields CDR1 SEHNR and CDR2 FQNEAQ (reference sequence). Losses at the gene ends were 5 bases for V and 2 bases for J; bases not matched to a gene: 9. The CDR3 sequence is 16 residues long. The variable domain in full, completed from reference TRBV7-9 and TRBJ2-7, reads DTGVSQNPRHKITKRGQNVTFRCDPISEHNRLYWYRQTLGQGPEFLTYFQNEAQLEKSRLLSDRFSAERPKGSFSTLEIQRTEQGDSAMYLCASSTPSGRVAYEQYFGPGTRLTVT.

On this clonotype itself: A much larger clone is a single base away; this may be a read error. This chain joins TRBV7-9 and TRBJ2-5; D gene uncertain. The germline CDR1 and CDR2 sequences are SEHNR and FQNEAQ (reference sequence). V gave up 5 bases and J gave up 4 bases, with 11 bases separating them. There are 13 residues in the CDR3. The CDR3 reads CASSEPIGETQYF. CDR3 coding DNA: TGTGCCAGCAGCGAGCCTATCGGAGAGACCCAGTACTTC.

The table lists this clonotype with a few counts. This chain connects TRBV12-3 or TRBV12-4 to TRBJ2-3; TRBD1 matches 8 bases. V shed 6 bases, J shed 5 bases, and the junction held 7 bases outside the gene matches. The CDR3 extends over 14 amino acids. CDR3 DNA: TGTGCCAGCAGGGCAGGGGGCAGTAGAGATACGCAGTATTTT. Translated, it gives CASRAGGSRDTQYF.

In its sample, this clonotype was seen many times. The rearrangement uses TRBV25-1 and TRBJ2-7; unclear D gene. CDR3 size: 12 residues. Trimming took 2 bases from V and 7 from J, leaving 9 bases between them. Per the germline V gene, CDR1 is MGHDK and CDR2 is SYGVNS. CDR3 nucleotides: TGTGCCAGCAGTGAAACCCCTTATGAGCAGTACTTC. It translates to CASSETPYEQYF.

This chain connects TRBV6-2 or TRBV6-3 to TRBJ2-7; TRBD1 aligns across 12 bases. Germline trimming cut 5 bases from V and 7 bases from J; bases unmatched to any gene: 9. Germline-derived CDR1 and CDR2 are MNHEY and SVGEGT. The CDR3 runs 15 residues. The CDR3 loop is CASSPLGQGAREQYF. In DNA, the CDR3 is TGTGCCAGCAGTCCGCTGGGACAGGGGGCGAGGGAGCAGTACTTC.

This clonotype was recorded many times. V usage is TRBV4-3 and J usage is TRBJ2-3, with a possible D match to TRBD2 (6 bases). This CDR3 has 18 residues. V was pared by 1 base and J by 1 base, with 18 bases between. CDR1 is LGHNA, CDR2 YSLEER, per germline. Here the CDR3 DNA reads TGCGCCAGCAGCCAAGTTCGGCTACGGGACTCTCGCACAGATACGCAGTATTTT. It specifies CASSQVRLRDSRTDTQYF.

This clonotype appeared many times. The gene calls are TRBV5-6 and TRBJ2-7, with TRBD1 matching over 8 bases. The V segment lost 3 bases and the J segment 5 bases; nucleotides outside the gene matches: 7. The CDR3 has 14 residues. Germline CDR1 SGHDT, CDR2 YYEEEE. For the CDR3, the DNA is TGTGCCAGCAGCTATCCCGACAGGGGCGACGAGCAGTACTTC. It yields the protein CASSYPDRGDEQYF.

This clonotype was picked up many times. The J gene is TRBJ2-1, the V gene TRBV30; D is ambiguous. V shed 0 bases and J shed 6 bases, with 6 bases lying between them. Germline assignment: CDR1 GTSNPN and CDR2 SVGIG (reference sequence). This CDR3 region has 12 residues. Here the CDR3 reads CAWSVASNEQFF. The CDR3 DNA sequence: TGTGCCTGGAGTGTAGCTAGCAATGAGCAGTTCTTC.

This clonotype has at least ten counts. The genes are TRBV6-6 and TRBJ2-7; no firm D call. The CDR3 runs 14 residues. Trimming took off 0 bases at V and 2 bases at J, with 8 bases between the two ends. Germline-derived CDR1 and CDR2 are MNHNY and SVGAGI (reference sequence). In DNA, the CDR3 is TGTGCCAGCAGTTACTCGTTAGGGACCTACGAGCAGTACTTC. It encodes CASSYSLGTYEQYF.

This clonotype was seen ten or more times. The rearrangement links TRBV11-2 to TRBJ1-1, with 7 bases matching TRBD1. This CDR3 has 16 amino acids. The germline V gene encodes CDR1 SGHAT and CDR2 FQNNGV. The ends lost 5 bases at V and 2 bases at J; junction bases unmatched: 11. For the CDR3, the DNA is TGTGCCAGCAGCCCCTGGGCTGCAGGGGGAAACACTGAAGCTTTCTTT. Its protein is CASSPWAAGGNTEAFF.

Concerning this clonotype: This may come from a read error, since a much larger clone is one base off. This chain uses TRBV7-2 with TRBJ2-5, with 8 positions matching TRBD1. The CDR3 runs to 17 residues. CDR1 is SGHTA, CDR2 FQGNSA, per germline. V was pared by 8 bases and J by 0 bases, with 14 bases of the junction left unmatched. The CDR3: CASRPGQGPRYQETQYF. The CDR3 DNA sequence: TGTGCCAGCCGCCCCGGACAGGGCCCCAGGTACCAAGAGACCCAGTACTTC.

This chain joins TRBV7-3 and TRBJ2-5, with 7 positions matching TRBD2. From germline, CDR1 is SGHTA and CDR2 FQGTGA. J gave up 5 bases and V 2 bases, and 8 bases lay outside the gene matches. The CDR3 is 15 residues long. The CDR3 region is CASSLGGSALETQYF. The CDR3, as DNA: TGTGCCAGCAGCTTAGGCGGGAGTGCTTTGGAGACCCAGTACTTC.

This clonotype was seen many times. The rearrangement links TRBV5-1 to TRBJ2-7; D uncertain. The CDR3 has 13 amino acids. V was clipped by 5 bases and J by 0 bases, with 9 bases between them. Per germline, CDR1 SGHRS and CDR2 YFSETQ. The CDR3 DNA sequence: TGCGCCAGCAGACCAGAGAGCTCCTACGAGCAGTACTTC. Its translation is CASRPESSYEQYF.

Many counts were recorded for this clonotype. The chain joins TRBV2 to TRBJ1-1; D remains ambiguous. CDR1 SNHLY and CDR2 FYNNEI come from the germline V gene. V was trimmed by 3 bases and J by 4 bases, leaving 12 bases between them. This CDR3 region has 14 residues. The chain's CDR3 is CASSDGLTATEAFF. The CDR3 DNA reads TGTGCCAGCAGTGATGGCCTCACCGCCACTGAAGCTTTCTTT.

A word on this clonotype: Possible read error: a much larger clone is one base away. The rearrangement links TRBV25-1 to TRBJ2-5; D call uncertain. Trimming removed 4 bases at V and 10 bases at J, with 13 bases between. This CDR3 is built from 12 residues. CDR1 and CDR2 from the germline V gene are MGHDK and SYGVNS. CDR3 DNA sequence: TGTGCCAGCAGTGTGAGCATGAAGATCCAGTACTTC. Its protein product is CASSVSMKIQYF. The full variable domain, in which reference TRBV25-1 and TRBJ2-5 provide the parts outside the CDR3, is EADIYQTPRYLVIGTGKKITLECSQTMGHDKMYWYQQDPGMELHLIHYSYGVNSTEKGDLSSESTVSRIRTEHFPLTLESARPSHTSQYLCASSVSMKIQYFGPGTRLLVL.

A note on this clonotype: This may stem from a read error, because a much larger clone lies one nucleotide away. V gene TRBV29-1 combines with J gene TRBJ2-7; 7 nucleotides align to TRBD1. CDR3 length: 15 amino acids. CDR1 and CDR2 (germline): SQVTM, ANQGSEA. The DNA for the CDR3 is TGCAGCGTTGAAGTTCCCGGGACAGTCTCCTACGAGCAGTCCTTC. It is translated as CSVEVPGTVSYEQSF.

This clonotype was detected ten times or more. The gene calls are TRBV6-5 and TRBJ1-2; TRBD1 is a possible D gene (5 bases). CDR1 MNHEY and CDR2 SVGAGI come from the germline V gene. V was clipped by 2 bases and J by 8 bases, with 18 bases between them. The CDR3 has 15 residues. CDR3 nucleotides: TGTGCCAGCAGTTACGCTTCCGGGGGATGGGGAGGCTACACCTTC. The encoded protein is CASSYASGGWGGYTF.

With respect to this clonotype: This clone may be a read error of a much larger clone one base away. This CDR3 is missing its conserved last phenylalanine or tryptophan, likely due to a read error. The chain couples TRBV7-6 to TRBJ2-5, with D tentatively TRBD2 (6 bases). The CDR3 runs 15 residues. V dropped 3 bases and J dropped 1 base, with 12 bases sitting between them. Per the germline V gene, CDR1 is SGHVS and CDR2 is FNYEAQ. For the CDR3, the DNA is TGTGCCAGCAGCTTGGGGAGCGGGCCCCAAGAGACCCAGTACATC. It codes for CASSLGSGPQETQYI.

This clonotype has only a few counts. This chain uses TRBV4-1 with TRBJ2-3; 8 bases agree with TRBD2. The V and J ends lost 0 bases and 0 bases, in that order; junction bases with no gene match: 20. The CDR3 is made up of 22 amino acids. Per germline, CDR1 MGHRA and CDR2 YSYEKL. The CDR3 nucleotides are TGCGCCAGCAGCCAAGATCCATTATTTTATTGGACTAGCCGCCCTAGCACAGATACGCAGTATTTT. Amino acid sequence: CASSQDPLFYWTSRPSTDTQYF.

This clonotype was found a few times. The J gene is TRBJ2-2, the V gene TRBV4-1; possibly TRBD1 for D (6 bases). CDR1 MGHRA and CDR2 YSYEKL come from the germline V gene. This CDR3 is 16 amino acids long. V was cut by 6 bases and J by 1 base, with 15 bases left in between. The CDR3 coding sequence is TGCGCCAGCAGTCTAAGGTGGGGGCTGAACACCGGGGAGCTGTTTTTT. Its translation is CASSLRWGLNTGELFF.

This sequence joins TRBV4-3 and TRBJ2-1, with D uncertain. Germline-derived CDR1 and CDR2 are LGHNA and YSLEER. The V gene lost 0 bases and the J gene lost 2 bases, with 8 bases spanning the gap. This CDR3 has 15 amino acids. CDR3 amino acids: CASSQEGATYNEQFF. The DNA of the CDR3 is TGCGCCAGCAGCCAAGAAGGAGCTACCTACAATGAGCAGTTCTTC.

Only a few counts were recorded for this clonotype. The V and J genes are TRBV6-1 and TRBJ2-5; 10 positions match TRBD1. This CDR3 has 13 residues. Germline values: CDR1 MNHNS, CDR2 SASEGT. With V trimmed by 6 bases and J by 5 bases, 3 bases remained unmatched. CDR3 amino acids: CASREDRGETQYF. CDR3 in DNA: TGTGCCAGCAGAGAGGACAGGGGGGAGACCCAGTACTTC.

This clonotype was found many times. The chain links TRBV9 to TRBJ1-3; D ambiguous. V dropped 3 bases and J dropped 4 bases, with 11 bases sitting between them. This CDR3 has 14 residues. Germline loops: CDR1 SGDLS, CDR2 YYNGEE. Here the CDR3 DNA reads TGTGCCAGCAGCGGAGGACTAGCGGGAAACACCATATATTTT. Its protein is CASSGGLAGNTIYF.

For this clonotype: It may be a read error: a sequence one base away is much more abundant. The chain couples TRBV25-1 to TRBJ2-1; D remains ambiguous. The germline CDR1 and CDR2 sequences are MGHDK and SYGVNS. CDR3 length: 11 amino acids. V gave up 4 bases and J gave up 8 bases, with 6 bases separating them. The CDR3 DNA reads as TGTGCCAGCAGTGCACTCGATGAGCAGTTCTTC. Translating it yields CASSALDEQFF.